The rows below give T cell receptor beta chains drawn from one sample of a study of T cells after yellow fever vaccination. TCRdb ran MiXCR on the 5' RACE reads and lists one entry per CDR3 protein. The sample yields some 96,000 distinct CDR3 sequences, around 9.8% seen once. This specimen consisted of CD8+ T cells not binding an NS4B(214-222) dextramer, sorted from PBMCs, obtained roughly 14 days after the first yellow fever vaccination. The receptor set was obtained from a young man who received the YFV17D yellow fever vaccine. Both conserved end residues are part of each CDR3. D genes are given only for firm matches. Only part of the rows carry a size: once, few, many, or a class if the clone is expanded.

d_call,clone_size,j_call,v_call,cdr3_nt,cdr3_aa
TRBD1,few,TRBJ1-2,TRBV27,TGTGCCAGCAGTTCCGACTCAGGGGGTGAAGGCTACACCTTC,CASSSDSGGEGYTF
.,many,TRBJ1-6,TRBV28,TGTGCCAGCAGTTTAACAGATCGGGGTAATTCACCCCTCCACTTT,CASSLTDRGNSPLHF
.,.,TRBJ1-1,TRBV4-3,TGCGCCAGCAGCCAAGCTCTTTTTGGCGTTATGAACACTGAAGCTTTCTTT,CASSQALFGVMNTEAFF
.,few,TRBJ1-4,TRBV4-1,TGCGCCAGCAGCCAGAGGGCCGGAACCAATAATGAAAAACTGTTTTTT,CASSQRAGTNNEKLFF
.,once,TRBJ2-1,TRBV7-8,TGTGCCAGCAGCCGCCGCCACGAGCAGTTCTTC,CASSRRHEQFF
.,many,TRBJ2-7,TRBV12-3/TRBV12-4,TGTGCCAGCAGTTATAGATACGAGCAGTACTTC,CASSYRYEQYF
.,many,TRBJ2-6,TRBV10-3,TGTGCCATCAGTGAGTCCAGCTCTGGGGCCAACGTCCTGACTTTC,CAISESSSGANVLTF
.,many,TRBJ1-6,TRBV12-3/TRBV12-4,TGTGCCAGCGGGCCGGTCGGGTCACCCCTCCACTTT,CASGPVGSPLHF
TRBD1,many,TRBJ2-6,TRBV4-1,TGCGCCAGCAGCTCAGGGGGATCCAACGTCCTGACTTTC,CASSSGGSNVLTF
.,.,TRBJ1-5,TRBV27,TGTGCCAGCAGCCTAACAGGGACCCTTAGCAATCAGCCCCAGCATTTT,CASSLTGTLSNQPQHF
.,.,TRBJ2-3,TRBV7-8,TGTGCCAGCAGCTTACTAGGGGGCACAGATACGCAGTATTTT,CASSLLGGTDTQYF
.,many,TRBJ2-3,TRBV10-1,TGCGCCAGCAGTGCCGGTCTCACAGATACGCAGTATTTT,CASSAGLTDTQYF
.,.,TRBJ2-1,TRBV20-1,TGCAGTGCTAACCGAGGGAATGAGCAGTTCTTC,CSANRGNEQFF
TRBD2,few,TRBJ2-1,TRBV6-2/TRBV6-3,TGTGCCAGCACCCTTCTTCGGGCTAGCGGGGCCTACAATGAGCAGTTCTTC,CASTLLRASGAYNEQFF
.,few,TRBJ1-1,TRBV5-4,TGTGCCAGCAGCCCCGGGGGGGGGGTGAACACTGAAGCTTTCTTT,CASSPGGGVNTEAFF
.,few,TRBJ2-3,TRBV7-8,TGTGCCAGCCGATTTAGAGGAGAGAAGGTAGACACACGGGATACGCAGTATTTT,CASRFRGEKVDTRDTQYF
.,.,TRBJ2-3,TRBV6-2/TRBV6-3,TGTGCCAGCAGTCCCCCCGGACCCCGAGAAGGGGATACGCAGTATTTT,CASSPPGPREGDTQYF
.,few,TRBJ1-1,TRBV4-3,TGCGCCAGCAGCCGGTCGGCCGGTGTCGGCACTGAAGCTTTCTTT,CASSRSAGVGTEAFF
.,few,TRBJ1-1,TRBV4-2,TGTGCCAGCAGCCAGGAGGGTGAAGCTTTCTTT,CASSQEGEAFF
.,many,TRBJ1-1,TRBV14,TGTGCCAGCAGCCAGGTGGTTGGCACTGAAGCTTTCTTT,CASSQVVGTEAFF
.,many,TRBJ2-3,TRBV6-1,TGTGCCAGCAGTGGAAATCCGGGCCGTGAGACAGATACGCAGTATTTT,CASSGNPGRETDTQYF
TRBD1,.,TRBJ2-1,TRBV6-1,TGTGCCAGCAGCGAGGGGTGGGCGACAGGGTCCTACAATGAGCAGTTCTTC,CASSEGWATGSYNEQFF
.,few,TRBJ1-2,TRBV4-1,TGCGCCAGCAGCCTCAGCCGGGGTTCAAACTATGGCTACACCTTC,CASSLSRGSNYGYTF
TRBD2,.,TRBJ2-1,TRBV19,TGTGCCAGTAGTATAGCTAGCGGGGGTGTGAATGAGCAGTTCTTC,CASSIASGGVNEQFF
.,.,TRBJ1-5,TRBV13,TGTGCCAGCAGCTTAGGGGAGGGCCAGCCCCAGCATTTT,CASSLGEGQPQHF
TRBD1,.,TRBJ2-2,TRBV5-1,TGCGCCAGCAGCGGGACAGCTTACACCGGGGAGCTGTTTTTT,CASSGTAYTGELFF
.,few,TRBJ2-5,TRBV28,TGTGCCAGCAGTCTTACGGCAGGGATCCAAGAGACCCAGTACTTC,CASSLTAGIQETQYF
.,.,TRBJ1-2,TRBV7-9,TGTGCCATGGGCCCTGGGCGCGTACAGGACCCCTATGGCTACACCTTC,CAMGPGRVQDPYGYTF
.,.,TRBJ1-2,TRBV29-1,TGCAGCGTCACAGGGCCCAACTATGGCTACACCTTC,CSVTGPNYGYTF
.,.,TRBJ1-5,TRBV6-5,TGTGCCAGCGGCCTCCCGGGCCAGCCCCAGCATTTT,CASGLPGQPQHF
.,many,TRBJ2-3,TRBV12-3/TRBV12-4,TGTGCCAGCAGAGGGACTCCCTCAACTAGCACAGATACGCAGTATTTT,CASRGTPSTSTDTQYF
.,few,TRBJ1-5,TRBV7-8,TGTGCCAGCAGCTTAGGAACGCGCGGCCCAGAGACGGGCAATCAGCCCCAGCATTTT,CASSLGTRGPETGNQPQHF
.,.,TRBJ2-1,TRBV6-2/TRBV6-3,TGTGCCAGCAGTCATAGCGTGGGGGCATACAATGAGCAGTTCTTC,CASSHSVGAYNEQFF
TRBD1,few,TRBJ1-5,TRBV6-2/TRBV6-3,TGTGCCAGCCGACAGGGACCCCCATTCAATCAGCCCCAGCATTTT,CASRQGPPFNQPQHF
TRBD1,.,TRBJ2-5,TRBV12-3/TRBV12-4,TGTGCCAGCAGTTTCTTTCCCGGGACAGGGACCGGTGAGACCCAGTACTTC,CASSFFPGTGTGETQYF
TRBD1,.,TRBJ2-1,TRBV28,TGTGCCAGCAGCCGGGACAGGGTCGATGAGCAGTTCTTC,CASSRDRVDEQFF
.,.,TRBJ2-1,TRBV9,TGTGCCAGCAGCAAAACGAGGAGCCCCTACAATGAGCAGTTCTTC,CASSKTRSPYNEQFF
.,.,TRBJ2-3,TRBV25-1,TGTGCCAGCAGTGAGTCTAGGGAGTCCGCCTTTATGGATACGCAGTATTTT,CASSESRESAFMDTQYF
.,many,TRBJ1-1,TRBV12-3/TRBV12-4,TGTGCCAGCAGTCCTACAGGATTGAACACTGAAGCTTTCTTT,CASSPTGLNTEAFF
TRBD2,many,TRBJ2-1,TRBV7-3,TGTGCCAGCAGCCCGACTAGCGGGGGATACAATGAGCAGTTCTTC,CASSPTSGGYNEQFF
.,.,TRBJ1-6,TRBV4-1,TGCGCCAGCAGCCAAGAGGGAGGGGCGCGGAATTCACCCCTCCACTTT,CASSQEGGARNSPLHF
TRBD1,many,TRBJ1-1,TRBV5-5,TGTGCCAGCAGTCCTTGGAGGGGGCCGGTTAACACTGAAGCTTTCTTT,CASSPWRGPVNTEAFF
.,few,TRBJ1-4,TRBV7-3,TGTGCCAGCAGCTTAATACTGACAACAACTAATGAAAAACTGTTTTTT,CASSLILTTTNEKLFF
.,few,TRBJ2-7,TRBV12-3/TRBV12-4,TGTGCCAGCAGCCGGGACTTGAGCTCCTACGAGCAGTACTTC,CASSRDLSSYEQYF
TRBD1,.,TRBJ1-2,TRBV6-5,TGTGCCAGCAGTTACTCGGGACAGTTCTATGGCTACACCTTC,CASSYSGQFYGYTF
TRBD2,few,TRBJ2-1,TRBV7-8,TGTGCCAGCAGCTTATCGGTGAGACTAGCGGGGGAGAGCTCCTACAATGAGCAGTTCTTC,CASSLSVRLAGESSYNEQFF
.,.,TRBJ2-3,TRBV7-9,TGTGCCAGCAGCTTACCCTTGGACAGCACAGATACGCAGTATTTT,CASSLPLDSTDTQYF
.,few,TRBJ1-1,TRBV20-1,TGCAGTGCTAGAGATACCCCGGCGGGCACTGAAGCTTTCTTT,CSARDTPAGTEAFF
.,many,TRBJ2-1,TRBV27,TGTGCCAGCGGAGGACGTGGTGAGCAGTTCTTC,CASGGRGEQFF
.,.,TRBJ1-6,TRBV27,TGTGCCAGCAGTGAAACGGGGGCGAGCTCCTATAATTCACCCCTCCACTTT,CASSETGASSYNSPLHF
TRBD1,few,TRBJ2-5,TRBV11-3,TGTGCCAGCAGCGACCGACAGGGCGAAGGGACCCAGTACTTC,CASSDRQGEGTQYF
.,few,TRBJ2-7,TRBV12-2,TGTGCAAGTCGCTCCCGGGAGCGGGGAACAGGGGGCGAAGAGCAGTACTTC,CASRSRERGTGGEEQYF
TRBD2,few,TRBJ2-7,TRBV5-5,TGTGCCAGCAGCTTGTCTCCACCTTGGTTAGCGGGGCGCCACGAGCAGTACTTC,CASSLSPPWLAGRHEQYF
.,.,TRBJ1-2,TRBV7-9,TGTGCCAGCAGCTTAGGGGCAGGAGAAAACTATGGCTACACCTTC,CASSLGAGENYGYTF